These 4 T cell receptor beta chains share one sample of origin, sequenced in a study of blood T cell repertoires in COVID-19. Measured with immunoSEQ multiplex PCR; TCRdb has only the in-frame clones, and not every one. This sample has 25,000 to 30,000 clones; roughly 90% occur once, and the top ten carry approximately 6.2%. Sequenced material: peripheral blood. The receptors stem from a human donor in a cohort sampled during active COVID-19.

V and J are TRBV13 and TRBJ1-1, with TRBD1 matching over 7 bases. From germline, CDR1 is PRHDT and CDR2 FYEKMQ (reference sequence). This CDR3 is 14 amino acids long. Trimming took 5 bases from V and 0 from J; bases not matched to a gene: 3. DNA of the CDR3: TGTGCCAGCAGCATTGACAGGGTGAACACTGAAGCTTTCTTT. It translates to CASSIDRVNTEAFF.

The chain links TRBV5-1 to TRBJ1-2, with TRBD1 matching over 7 bases. CDR1 and CDR2 (germline): SGHRS, YFSETQ. V was pared by 0 bases and J by 0 bases, with 2 bases of the junction left unmatched. The CDR3 sequence is 15 residues long. CDR3 amino acids: CASSLDTGANYGYTF. The CDR3 DNA reads as TGCGCCAGCAGCTTGGATACAGGGGCTAACTATGGCTACACCTTC. Filled out from reference TRBV5-1 and TRBJ1-2, the complete variable domain reads KAGVTQTPRYLIKTRGQQVTLSCSPISGHRSVSWYQQTPGQGLQFLFEYFSETQRNKGNFPGRFSGRQFSNSRSEMNVSTLELGDSALYLCASSLDTGANYGYTFGSGTRLTVV.

The chain couples TRBV5-6 to TRBJ1-2, with D perhaps TRBD1 (6 bases). In germline, CDR1 is SGHDT, CDR2 YYEEEE. The CDR3 runs to 15 residues. V lost 0 bases and J 7 bases, leaving 16 bases between the germline ends. The CDR3 is CASSLGIGQLAGYTF. As DNA, the CDR3 is TGTGCCAGCAGCTTGGGGATCGGACAGTTGGCTGGCTACACCTTC.

This clone was observed once. The rearrangement links TRBV30 to TRBJ1-5, with D unclear. Germline V gene data show CDR1 as GTSNPN and CDR2 as SVGIG (reference sequence). This CDR3 is 15 amino acids long. V lost 0 bases and J 1 base, leaving 10 bases between the germline ends. As DNA, the CDR3 is TGTGCCTGGAGTGTAGTTGGAGGGAGCAATCAGCCCCAGCATTTT. Amino acids: CAWSVVGGSNQPQHF.